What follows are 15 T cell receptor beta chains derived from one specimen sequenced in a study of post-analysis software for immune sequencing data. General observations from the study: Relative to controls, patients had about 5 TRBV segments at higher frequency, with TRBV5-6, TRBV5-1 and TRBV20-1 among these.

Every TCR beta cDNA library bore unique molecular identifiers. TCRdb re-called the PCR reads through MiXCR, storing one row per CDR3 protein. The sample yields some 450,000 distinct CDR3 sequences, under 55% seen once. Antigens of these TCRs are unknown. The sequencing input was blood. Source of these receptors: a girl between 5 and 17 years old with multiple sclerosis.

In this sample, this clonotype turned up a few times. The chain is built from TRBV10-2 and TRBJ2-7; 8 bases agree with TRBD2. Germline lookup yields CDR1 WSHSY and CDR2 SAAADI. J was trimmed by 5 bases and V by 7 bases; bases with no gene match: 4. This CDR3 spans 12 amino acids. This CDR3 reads CASNPGGDEQYF. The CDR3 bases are TGCGCCAGCAATCCGGGGGGGGACGAGCAGTACTTC.

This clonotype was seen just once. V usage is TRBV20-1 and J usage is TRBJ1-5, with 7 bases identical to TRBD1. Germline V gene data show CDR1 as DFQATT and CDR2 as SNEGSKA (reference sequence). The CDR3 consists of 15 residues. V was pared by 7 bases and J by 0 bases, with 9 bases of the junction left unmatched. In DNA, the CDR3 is TGCAGTGGCGTTGGGGACAGTTATAGCAATCAGCCCCAGCATTTT. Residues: CSGVGDSYSNQPQHF.

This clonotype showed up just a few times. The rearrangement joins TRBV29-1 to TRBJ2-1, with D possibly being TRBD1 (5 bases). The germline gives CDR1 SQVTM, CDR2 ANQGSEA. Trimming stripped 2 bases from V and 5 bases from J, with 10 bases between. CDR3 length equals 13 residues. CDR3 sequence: CSVESRENNEQFF. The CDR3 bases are TGCAGCGTTGAATCCAGGGAAAACAATGAGCAGTTCTTC.

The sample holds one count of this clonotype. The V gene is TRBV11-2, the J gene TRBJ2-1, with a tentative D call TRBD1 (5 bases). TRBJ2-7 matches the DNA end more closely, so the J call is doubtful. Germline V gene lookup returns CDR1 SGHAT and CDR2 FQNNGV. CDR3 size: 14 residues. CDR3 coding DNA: TGTGCCAGCAGCTTACAGGGTTCCTACAATGAGCAGTACTTC. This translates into CASSLQGSYNEQYF.

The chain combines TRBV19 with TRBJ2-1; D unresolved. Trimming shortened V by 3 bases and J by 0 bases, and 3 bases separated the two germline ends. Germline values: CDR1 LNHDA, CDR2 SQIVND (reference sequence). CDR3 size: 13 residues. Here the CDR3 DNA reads TGTGCCAGTAGTATTCCCTCCTACAATGAGCAGTTCTTC. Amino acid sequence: CASSIPSYNEQFF.

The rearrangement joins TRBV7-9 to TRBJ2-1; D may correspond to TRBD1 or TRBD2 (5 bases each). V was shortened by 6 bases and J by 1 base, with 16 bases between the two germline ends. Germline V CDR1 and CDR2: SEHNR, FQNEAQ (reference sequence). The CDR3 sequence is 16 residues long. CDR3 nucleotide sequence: TGTGCCAGCAGTATCTATCTAGGGACGTCCTACAATGAGCAGTTCTTC. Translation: CASSIYLGTSYNEQFF.

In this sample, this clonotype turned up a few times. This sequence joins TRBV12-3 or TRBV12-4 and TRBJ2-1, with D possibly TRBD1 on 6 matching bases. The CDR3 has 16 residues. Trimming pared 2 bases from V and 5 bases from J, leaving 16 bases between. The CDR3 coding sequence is TGTGCCAGCAGTTTACAGCCCGGGACACCTAACAATGAGCAGTTCTTC. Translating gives CASSLQPGTPNNEQFF.

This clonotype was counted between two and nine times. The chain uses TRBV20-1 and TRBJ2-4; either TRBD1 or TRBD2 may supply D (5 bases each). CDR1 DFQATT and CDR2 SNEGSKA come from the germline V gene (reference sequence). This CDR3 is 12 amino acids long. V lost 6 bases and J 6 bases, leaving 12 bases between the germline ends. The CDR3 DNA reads TGCAGTGCGGAGGAGAGGGGAAACATTCAGTACTTC. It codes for CSAEERGNIQYF.

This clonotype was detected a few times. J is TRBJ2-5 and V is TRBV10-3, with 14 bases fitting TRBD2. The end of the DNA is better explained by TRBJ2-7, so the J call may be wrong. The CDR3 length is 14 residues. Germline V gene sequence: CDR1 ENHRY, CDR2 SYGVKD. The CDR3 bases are TGTGCCGCGTCCGGACTAGCGGGAGGAGGCGAGCAGTACTTC. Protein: CAASGLAGGGEQYF.

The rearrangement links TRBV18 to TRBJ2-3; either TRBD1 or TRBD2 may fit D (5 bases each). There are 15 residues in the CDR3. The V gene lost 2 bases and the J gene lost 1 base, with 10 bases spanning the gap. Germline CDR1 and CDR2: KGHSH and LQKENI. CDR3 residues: CASSPEGMRTDTQYF. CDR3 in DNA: TGTGCCAGCTCACCAGAGGGGATGCGCACAGATACGCAGTATTTT.

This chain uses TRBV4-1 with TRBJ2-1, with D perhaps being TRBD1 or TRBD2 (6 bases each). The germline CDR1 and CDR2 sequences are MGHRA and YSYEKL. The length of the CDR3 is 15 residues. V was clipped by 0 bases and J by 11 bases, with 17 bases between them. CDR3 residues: CASSQDVGGRGQQFF. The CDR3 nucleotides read TGCGCCAGCAGCCAAGATGTAGGGGGGCGTGGGCAGCAGTTCTTC.

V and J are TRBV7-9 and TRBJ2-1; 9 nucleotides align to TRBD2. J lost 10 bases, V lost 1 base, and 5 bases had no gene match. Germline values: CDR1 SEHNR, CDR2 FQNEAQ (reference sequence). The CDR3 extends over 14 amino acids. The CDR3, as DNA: TGTGCCAGCAGCTTAGTCGCTAGCGGGAACGAGCAGTTCTTC. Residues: CASSLVASGNEQFF.

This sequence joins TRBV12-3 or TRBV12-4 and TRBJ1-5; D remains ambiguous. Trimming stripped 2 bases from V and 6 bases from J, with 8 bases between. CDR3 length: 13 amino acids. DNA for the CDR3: TGTGCCAGCAGTTTACTTTTCGGTCAGCCCCAGCATTTT. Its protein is CASSLLFGQPQHF.

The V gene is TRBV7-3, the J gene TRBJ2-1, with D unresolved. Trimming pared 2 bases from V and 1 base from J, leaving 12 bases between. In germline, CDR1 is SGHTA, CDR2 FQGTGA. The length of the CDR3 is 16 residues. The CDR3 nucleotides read TGTGCCAGCAGCTTAGGCCGGATAGCTTCCTACAATGAGCAGTTCTTC. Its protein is CASSLGRIASYNEQFF.

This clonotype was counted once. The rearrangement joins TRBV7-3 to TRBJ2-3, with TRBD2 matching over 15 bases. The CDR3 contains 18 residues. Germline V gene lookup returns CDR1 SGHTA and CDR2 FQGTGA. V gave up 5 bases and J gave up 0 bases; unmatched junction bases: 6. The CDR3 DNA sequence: TGTGCCAGCAGCCCGGGACTAGCGGGAGGTTATAGCACAGATACGCAGTATTTT. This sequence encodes CASSPGLAGGYSTDTQYF.